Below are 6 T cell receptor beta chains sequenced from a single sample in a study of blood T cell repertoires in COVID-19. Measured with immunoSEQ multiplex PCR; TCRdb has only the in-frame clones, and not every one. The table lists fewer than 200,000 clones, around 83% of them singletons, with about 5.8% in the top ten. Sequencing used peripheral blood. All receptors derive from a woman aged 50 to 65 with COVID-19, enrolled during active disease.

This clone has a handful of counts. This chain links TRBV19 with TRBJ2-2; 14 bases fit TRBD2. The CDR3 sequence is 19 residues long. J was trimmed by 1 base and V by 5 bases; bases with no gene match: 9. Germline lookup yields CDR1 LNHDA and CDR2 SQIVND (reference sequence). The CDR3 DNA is TGTGCCAGTAGTGGTTTAGGACTAGCGGGGGGCCGGAACACCGGGGAGCTGTTTTTT. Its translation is CASSGLGLAGGRNTGELFF. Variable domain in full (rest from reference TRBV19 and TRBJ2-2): DGGITQSPKYLFRKEGQNVTLSCEQNLNHDAMYWYRQDPGQGLRLIYYSQIVNDFQKGDIAEGYSVSREKKESFPLTVTSAQKNPTAFYLCASSGLGLAGGRNTGELFFGEGSRLTVL.

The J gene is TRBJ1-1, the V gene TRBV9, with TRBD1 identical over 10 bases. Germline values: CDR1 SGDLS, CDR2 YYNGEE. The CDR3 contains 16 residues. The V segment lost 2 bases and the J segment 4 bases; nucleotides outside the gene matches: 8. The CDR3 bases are TGTGCCAGCAGCGTTGGACAGGGGGTACAAGGCACTGAAGCTTTCTTT. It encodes CASSVGQGVQGTEAFF.

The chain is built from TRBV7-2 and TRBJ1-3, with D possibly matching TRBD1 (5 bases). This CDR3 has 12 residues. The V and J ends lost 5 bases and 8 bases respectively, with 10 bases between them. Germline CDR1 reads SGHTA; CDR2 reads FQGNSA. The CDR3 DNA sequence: TGTGCCAGCAGCCGGGACTCGGACACCATATATTTT. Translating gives CASSRDSDTIYF.

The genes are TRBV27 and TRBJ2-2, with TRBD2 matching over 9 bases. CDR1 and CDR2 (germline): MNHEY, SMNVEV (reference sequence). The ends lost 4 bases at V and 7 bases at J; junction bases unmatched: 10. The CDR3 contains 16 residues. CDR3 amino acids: CASSSERGAGLGELFF. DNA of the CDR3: TGTGCCAGCAGTTCGGAGCGGGGGGCCGGCCTCGGGGAGCTGTTTTTT.

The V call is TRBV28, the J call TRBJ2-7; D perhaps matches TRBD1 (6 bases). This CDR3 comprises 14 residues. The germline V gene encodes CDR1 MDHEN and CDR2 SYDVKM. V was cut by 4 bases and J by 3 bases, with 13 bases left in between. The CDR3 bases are TGTGCCAGCAGTTCCGGACAGCTGGGCTACGAGCAGTACTTC. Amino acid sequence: CASSSGQLGYEQYF. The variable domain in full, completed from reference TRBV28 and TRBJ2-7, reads DVKVTQSSRYLVKRTGEKVFLECVQDMDHENMFWYRQDPGLGLRLIYFSYDVKMKEKGDIPEGYSVSREKKERFSLILESASTNQTSMYLCASSSGQLGYEQYFGPGTRLTVT.

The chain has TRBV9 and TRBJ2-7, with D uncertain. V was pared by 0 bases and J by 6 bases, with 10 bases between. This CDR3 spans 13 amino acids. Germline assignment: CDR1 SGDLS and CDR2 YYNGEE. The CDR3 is CASSVDSLGEQYF. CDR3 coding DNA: TGTGCCAGCAGCGTAGACAGCTTAGGCGAGCAGTACTTC. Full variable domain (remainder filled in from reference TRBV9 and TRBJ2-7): DSGVTQTPKHLITATGQRVTLRCSPRSGDLSVYWYQQSLDQGLQFLIQYYNGEERAKGNILERFSAQQFPDLHSELNLSSLELGDSALYFCASSVDSLGEQYFGPGTRLTVT.